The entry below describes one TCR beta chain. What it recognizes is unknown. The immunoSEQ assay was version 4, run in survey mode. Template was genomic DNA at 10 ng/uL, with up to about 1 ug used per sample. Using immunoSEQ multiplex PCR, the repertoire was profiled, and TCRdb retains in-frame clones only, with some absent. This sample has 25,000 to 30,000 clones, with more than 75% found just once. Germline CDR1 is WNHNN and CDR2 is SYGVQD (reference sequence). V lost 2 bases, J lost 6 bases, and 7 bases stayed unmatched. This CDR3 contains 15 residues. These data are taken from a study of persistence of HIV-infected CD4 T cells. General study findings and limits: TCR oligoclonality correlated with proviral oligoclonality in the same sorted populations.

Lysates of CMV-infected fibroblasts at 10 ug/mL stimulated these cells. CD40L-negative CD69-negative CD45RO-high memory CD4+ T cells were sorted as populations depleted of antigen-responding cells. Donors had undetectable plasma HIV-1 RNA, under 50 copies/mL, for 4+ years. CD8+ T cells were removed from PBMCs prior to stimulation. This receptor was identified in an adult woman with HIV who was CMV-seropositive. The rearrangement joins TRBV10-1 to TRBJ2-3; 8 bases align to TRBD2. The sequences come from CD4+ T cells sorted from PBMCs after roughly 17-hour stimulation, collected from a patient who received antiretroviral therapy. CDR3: CASSEGSGGRDTQYF. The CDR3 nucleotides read TGCGCCAGCAGTGAGGGGAGCGGGGGTCGGGATACGCAGTATTTT.